These 17 T cell receptor beta chains were all obtained from the same sample, sequenced in a study of cytomegalovirus exposure and HLA in healthy donors. Primers included in the PCR were 60 Vbeta and 13 Jbeta primers. Only in-frame clones appear in the TCRdb table, and some are missing; sequencing was by immunoSEQ multiplex PCR. This table holds roughly 40,000 clones. The sequencing sample was made of PBMCs. The receptor set was obtained from a man aged 25-45 years in good health and CMV-seronegative.

V and J are TRBV30 and TRBJ2-1; no reliable D call. Trimming cost V 7 bases and J 6 bases, with 13 bases left between them. This CDR3 region has 12 residues. Germline CDR1 GTSNPN, CDR2 SVGIG (reference sequence). CDR3 in DNA: TGTGCCTCCCGAGCTGAGCTCAATGAGCAGTTCTTC. Translation gives CASRAELNEQFF.

The V gene is TRBV7-9, the J gene TRBJ2-7, with 8 bases that match TRBD2. The CDR3 runs to 17 residues. V lost 6 bases, J lost 2 bases, and 15 bases stayed unmatched. The germline V gene encodes CDR1 SEHNR and CDR2 FQNEAQ (reference sequence). As DNA, the CDR3 is TGTGCCAGCAGAGTTGCGGGAGGCCAAACTGGCGCCTACGAGCAGTACTTC. Its protein product is CASRVAGGQTGAYEQYF.

V gene TRBV19 combines with J gene TRBJ2-1, with 7 bases aligning to TRBD2. V was pared by 5 bases and J by 5 bases, with 12 bases of the junction left unmatched. The CDR3 totals 16 residues. The germline V gene encodes CDR1 LNHDA and CDR2 SQIVND (reference sequence). CDR3 sequence: CASSDGLAEGDNEQFF. In DNA form, the CDR3 reads TGTGCCAGTAGTGACGGTCTAGCGGAAGGGGACAATGAGCAGTTCTTC. Using reference TRBV19 and TRBJ2-1 for the parts outside the CDR3, the full variable domain is DGGITQSPKYLFRKEGQNVTLSCEQNLNHDAMYWYRQDPGQGLRLIYYSQIVNDFQKGDIAEGYSVSREKKESFPLTVTSAQKNPTAFYLCASSDGLAEGDNEQFFGPGTRLTVL.

The rearrangement joins TRBV15 to TRBJ2-2; no clear D. Trimming pared 5 bases from V and 1 base from J, leaving 8 bases between. The CDR3 is made up of 14 amino acids. Germline V gene data show CDR1 as LNHNV and CDR2 as YYDKDF (reference sequence). The CDR3 is CATSSGRNTGELFF. The CDR3, as DNA: TGTGCCACCAGCTCCGGTAGGAACACCGGGGAGCTGTTTTTT.

This rearrangement joins TRBV6-6 to TRBJ2-5; D is uncertain. The ends were cut back, 4 bases at V and 7 bases at J, with 13 bases in the middle. Germline V CDR1 and CDR2: MNHNY, SVGAGI (reference sequence). The CDR3 totals 13 residues. The CDR3 DNA is TGTGCCAGCAGTTCCACTACCCGTGGGACCCAGTACTTC. Its translation is CASSSTTRGTQYF.

CDR3 loop: CASSQDLAVGGYTF. The DNA of the CDR3 is TGCGCCAGCAGCCAAGATCTAGCGGTGGGCGGCTACACCTTC. The V and J genes are TRBV4-3 and TRBJ1-2; unclear D gene. V was clipped by 0 bases and J by 8 bases, with 13 bases between them. The CDR3 covers 14 residues. Looked up from germline, CDR1 is LGHNA and CDR2 is YSLEER.

The genes are TRBV11-2 and TRBJ2-3, with D possibly matching TRBD2 (5 bases). Trimming left V 6 bases short and J 3 bases short, with 10 bases between. Germline assignment: CDR1 SGHAT and CDR2 FQNNGV. The CDR3 is made up of 13 amino acids. The CDR3 region is CASRPRGTDTQYF. CDR3 in DNA: TGTGCCAGCAGACCTCGCGGGACAGATACGCAGTATTTT. The full variable domain, its missing parts supplied by reference TRBV11-2 and TRBJ2-3, is EAGVAQSPRYKIIEKRQSVAFWCNPISGHATLYWYQQILGQGPKLLIQFQNNGVVDDSQLPKDRFSAERLKGVDSTLKIQPAKLEDSAVYLCASRPRGTDTQYFGPGTRLTVL.

This chain uses TRBV25-1 with TRBJ2-7, with D possibly TRBD1 on 7 matching bases. Germline CDR1 and CDR2: MGHDK and SYGVNS. V lost 6 bases and J lost 5, with 26 bases in between. The length of the CDR3 is 17 residues. The CDR3: CASSSGTFPGGIDEQYF. In DNA, the CDR3 is TGTGCCAGCAGCTCCGGGACGTTCCCAGGGGGGATTGACGAGCAGTACTTC.

The CDR3 sequence: CASSPNYSRYEQYF. In nucleotides, the CDR3 is TGCGCCAGCAGCCCAAATTATAGTCGGTACGAGCAGTACTTC. V usage is TRBV4-3 and J usage is TRBJ2-7; D not resolved. The CDR3 spans 14 residues. V lost 4 bases, J lost 4 bases, and 14 bases lay in between. CDR1 LGHNA and CDR2 YSLEER come from the germline V gene.

V and J are TRBV9 and TRBJ2-5; the D gene is possibly TRBD2 (6 bases). The germline V gene has CDR1 SGDLS and CDR2 YYNGEE. V lost 0 bases, J lost 5 bases, and 11 bases lay in between. This CDR3 region has 14 residues. The CDR3 spells CASSVEVGGETQYF. CDR3 nucleotide sequence: TGTGCCAGCAGCGTAGAGGTAGGAGGGGAGACCCAGTACTTC.

This rearrangement joins TRBV25-1 to TRBJ2-2; tentative D call: TRBD2 (6 bases). The CDR3 length is 13 residues. The germline V gene has CDR1 MGHDK and CDR2 SYGVNS. Trimming cost V 4 bases and J 6 bases, with 9 bases left between them. In DNA, the CDR3 is TGTGCCAGCAGTGGAGCGGGCGCCGGGGAGCTGTTTTTT. Amino acid sequence: CASSGAGAGELFF.

V usage is TRBV12-5 and J usage is TRBJ1-1, with D perhaps matching TRBD1 (5 bases). The CDR3 sequence is 12 residues long. Trimming left V 5 bases short and J 6 bases short, with 10 bases between. Germline assignment: CDR1 LGHNT and CDR2 FRNRAP. CDR3 sequence reads: CASGLGHPEAFF. CDR3 sequence (DNA): TGTGCTAGTGGTCTTGGACACCCTGAAGCTTTCTTT.

The chain couples TRBV7-2 to TRBJ2-5; maybe TRBD2 (7 bases). CDR3 length equals 15 residues. V lost 1 base to trimming and J lost 4 bases, with 13 bases between them. Germline CDR1 and CDR2: SGHTA and FQGNSA. The CDR3 DNA sequence: TGTGCCAGCAGCTTAGTCCAGGGGAGGGGAGAGACCCAGTACTTC. This encodes CASSLVQGRGETQYF.

V and J are TRBV5-1 and TRBJ2-3, with TRBD2 matching over 12 bases. There are 14 residues in the CDR3. Germline V CDR1 and CDR2: SGHRS, YFSETQ. Trimming took 6 bases from V and 3 from J; bases not matched to a gene: 2. The CDR3 DNA sequence: TGCGCCAGCACCGGACTAGCGGGGACAGATACGCAGTATTTT. Translating it yields CASTGLAGTDTQYF.

The chain recombines TRBV7-6 with TRBJ2-2; 7 bases fit TRBD2. Germline-derived CDR1 and CDR2 are SGHVS and FNYEAQ. This CDR3 has 16 residues. Unmatched junction bases numbered 11, after V lost 6 bases and J lost 4 bases. CDR3 protein: CASSPPGGYLTGELFF. The DNA for the CDR3 is TGTGCCAGCAGTCCACCGGGAGGATACCTCACCGGGGAGCTGTTTTTT.

The rearrangement links TRBV19 to TRBJ1-2, with 9 bases matching TRBD1. The ends lost 2 bases at V and 6 bases at J; junction bases unmatched: 4. From germline, CDR1 is LNHDA and CDR2 SQIVND (reference sequence). The CDR3 contains 14 residues. CDR3: CASSIPGTGNGYTF. Written as DNA, the CDR3 is TGTGCCAGTAGTATACCCGGGACAGGGAATGGCTACACCTTC.

This rearrangement joins TRBV7-2 to TRBJ2-7, with no clear D. CDR3 length: 14 amino acids. Germline CDR1 reads SGHTA; CDR2 reads FQGNSA. V was trimmed by 1 base and J by 0 bases, leaving 7 bases between them. The CDR3 spells CASSLELSSYEQYF. In DNA, the CDR3 is TGTGCCAGCAGCTTAGAGCTGAGCTCCTACGAGCAGTACTTC.